Below are 30 T cell receptor beta chains sequenced from a single sample in a study of OX40 agonist ivuxolimab in advanced cancers. Some clones are missing from TCRdb's copy, which holds only in-frame ones; the method was immunoSEQ multiplex PCR. The repertoire holds about 38,000 clones, around 82% seen once, with about 7.6% in the top ten. This specimen consisted of CD4+ or CD8+ T cells sorted from blood, obtained in a trial of the OX40 agonist ivuxolimab. These receptors were taken from an adult with an advanced solid tumor such as melanoma, head and neck, liver or kidney cancer.

V usage is TRBV4-2 and J usage is TRBJ2-7, with 13 bases identical to TRBD2. The germline CDR1 and CDR2 sequences are LGHNA and YNFKEQ. V dropped 0 bases and J dropped 2; count of bases not matched to a gene: 13. This CDR3 comprises 20 residues. In DNA, the CDR3 is TGTGCCAGCAGCCAAGATCAGGGGGATTGGACTAGCGGGAGTACCTACGAGCAGTACTTC. As protein: CASSQDQGDWTSGSTYEQYF.

V is TRBV6-5 and J is TRBJ2-5, with D maybe TRBD1 (5 bases). Per germline, CDR1 MNHEY and CDR2 SVGAGI. This CDR3 is built from 14 residues. Trimming shortened V by 3 bases and J by 11 bases, and 19 bases separated the two germline ends. In DNA, the CDR3 is TGTGCCAGCAGTTATCGGTCGACAGAAAGGCAGCAGTACTTC. Translated: CASSYRSTERQQYF.

The rearrangement uses TRBV7-9 and TRBJ2-7; no clear D gene. V shed 2 bases and J shed 2 bases, with 7 bases lying between them. Germline loops: CDR1 SEHNR, CDR2 FQNEAQ (reference sequence). CDR3 length equals 13 residues. As DNA, the CDR3 is TGTGCCAGCAGCTTAATAGGTCCCTACGAGCAGTACTTC. It yields the protein CASSLIGPYEQYF.

The chain employs TRBV6-5 and TRBJ2-1; D ambiguous. The V end lost 0 bases, the J end lost 8 bases, and 14 bases lay between the germline ends. The CDR3 sequence is 15 residues long. From germline, CDR1 is MNHEY and CDR2 SVGAGI. The CDR3 sequence is CASSYSRTAGHEQFF. The CDR3 nucleotides are TGTGCCAGCAGTTACTCTCGTACAGCTGGCCATGAGCAGTTCTTC.

The chain joins TRBV6-5 to TRBJ1-2, with 7 positions matching TRBD1. The CDR3 extends over 15 amino acids. The V segment lost 0 bases and the J segment 10 bases; nucleotides outside the gene matches: 11. Germline values: CDR1 MNHEY, CDR2 SVGAGI. Written as DNA, the CDR3 is TGTGCCAGCAGTTACTCGCGACAGGGAGTTAGTGCCTACACCTTC. Protein sequence: CASSYSRQGVSAYTF.

The chain recombines TRBV19 with TRBJ2-1; no firm D call. CDR1 is LNHDA, CDR2 SQIVND, per germline (reference sequence). This CDR3 comprises 13 residues. Trimming took off 5 bases at V and 10 bases at J, with 15 bases between the two ends. The CDR3 bases are TGTGCCAGTAGTCGCTACTCGGCGGCCGAGCAGTTCTTC. Its translation is CASSRYSAAEQFF.

This clone has a handful of counts. The chain uses TRBV4-1 and TRBJ2-5; 7 nucleotides align to TRBD1. CDR3 length equals 13 residues. V lost 4 bases to trimming and J lost 5 bases; unmatched junction nucleotides: 4. Looked up from germline, CDR1 is MGHRA and CDR2 is YSYEKL. CDR3 loop: CASSPTGEETQYF. The CDR3 DNA is TGCGCCAGCAGCCCAACAGGGGAGGAGACCCAGTACTTC.

The chain combines TRBV19 with TRBJ2-3; D perhaps matches TRBD2 (6 bases). The CDR3 spans 14 residues. CDR1 and CDR2 (germline): LNHDA, SQIVND (reference sequence). Trimming cost V 5 bases and J 0 bases, with 9 bases left between them. The CDR3 protein is CASSPGTSTDTQYF. The CDR3 coding sequence is TGTGCCAGTAGTCCCGGGACTAGCACAGATACGCAGTATTTT.

This clone appeared a few times. The chain has TRBV19 and TRBJ2-3; D not certain. This CDR3 has 15 residues. Trimming removed 3 bases at V and 0 bases at J, with 10 bases between. In germline, CDR1 is LNHDA, CDR2 SQIVND (reference sequence). The CDR3 nucleotides are TGTGCCAGTAGTATCAGCCCGCTGAGCACAGATACGCAGTATTTT. Translating gives CASSISPLSTDTQYF.

V gene TRBV6-1 combines with J gene TRBJ2-4; D not resolved. The V gene lost 4 bases and the J gene lost 0 bases, with 7 bases spanning the gap. Germline CDR1 MNHNS, CDR2 SASEGT. This CDR3 region has 14 residues. The CDR3 DNA reads TGTGCCAGCAGTGTAATGCTAGCCAAAAACATTCAGTACTTC. The encoded protein is CASSVMLAKNIQYF.

The chain joins TRBV18 to TRBJ1-5; 10 bases match TRBD1. Losses at the gene ends were 2 bases for V and 2 bases for J; bases not matched to a gene: 0. CDR3 length: 15 amino acids. The germline V gene has CDR1 KGHSH and CDR2 LQKENI. The CDR3 bases are TGTGCCAGCTCACCAGGGACAGGGGGCAATCAGCCCCAGCATTTT. This gives the protein CASSPGTGGNQPQHF.

The V and J genes are TRBV6-6 and TRBJ2-6; perhaps TRBD1 as D (5 bases). Germline CDR1 and CDR2: MNHNY and SVGAGI (reference sequence). The length of the CDR3 is 15 residues. V was clipped by 3 bases and J by 2 bases, with 8 bases between them. The CDR3 DNA reads as TGTGCCAGCAGTTATTCCAGGGCTGGGGCCAACGTCCTGACTTTC. This translates into CASSYSRAGANVLTF.

The chain employs TRBV19 and TRBJ2-7, with 11 bases aligning to TRBD1. Trimming took 6 bases from V and 2 from J; bases not matched to a gene: 6. In germline, CDR1 is LNHDA, CDR2 SQIVND (reference sequence). The CDR3 runs to 15 residues. The CDR3: CASSPGTGGAYEQYF. The CDR3 bases are TGTGCCAGTAGCCCCGGGACAGGGGGTGCCTACGAGCAGTACTTC.

This clone has just one count. The chain has TRBV29-1 and TRBJ2-7; D ambiguous. From germline, CDR1 is SQVTM and CDR2 ANQGSEA. Trimming removed 3 bases from V and 1 base from J, with 7 bases in between. CDR3 length: 12 amino acids. The CDR3 loop reads CSVEETSYEQYF. CDR3 sequence (DNA): TGCAGCGTTGAGGAGACATCCTACGAGCAGTACTTC.

This chain connects TRBV21-1 to TRBJ2-7; TRBD2 is the table's D call and was not checked against the DNA. TRBV21-1 is recorded as a pseudogene. This CDR3 contains 15 residues. Written as DNA, the CDR3 is TGTGCCAGCAGCACCACCGGGACTAGACATTTCGAGCAGTACTTC. It yields the protein CASSTTGTRHFEQYF.

This rearrangement joins TRBV2 to TRBJ2-7; 9 positions match TRBD1. The CDR3 has 18 residues. The ends lost 0 bases at V and 3 bases at J; junction bases unmatched: 12. Germline values: CDR1 SNHLY, CDR2 FYNNEI. Here the CDR3 reads CASSEALQGQGKDYEQYF. CDR3 sequence (DNA): TGTGCCAGCAGTGAAGCGCTTCAGGGACAGGGTAAGGACTACGAGCAGTACTTC. The complete variable domain, with remaining parts taken from reference TRBV2 and TRBJ2-7, reads EPEVTQTPSHQVTQMGQEVILRCVPISNHLYFYWYRQILGQKVEFLVSFYNNEISEKSEIFDDQFSVERPDGSNFTLKIRSTKLEDSAMYFCASSEALQGQGKDYEQYFGPGTRLTVT.

In nucleotides, the CDR3 is TGTGCCAGCACCCCTCGGACAGACGGAAACAATGAGCAGTTCTTC. It specifies CASTPRTDGNNEQFF. The rearrangement links TRBV7-9 to TRBJ2-1; D is perhaps TRBD1 (6 bases). CDR3 length: 15 residues. Germline loops: CDR1 SEHNR, CDR2 FQNEAQ (reference sequence). The V end was cut by 7 bases, the J end by 5 bases, with 18 bases between. The full variable domain, with the rest looked up from reference TRBV7-9 and TRBJ2-1, is DTGVSQNPRHKITKRGQNVTFRCDPISEHNRLYWYRQTLGQGPEFLTYFQNEAQLEKSRLLSDRFSAERPKGSFSTLEIQRTEQGDSAMYLCASTPRTDGNNEQFFGPGTRLTVL.

The chain links TRBV11-3 to TRBJ2-2; possibly TRBD1 or TRBD2 for D (5 bases each). The CDR3 runs 16 residues. The germline CDR1 and CDR2 sequences are SGHNT and YENEEA. The V and J ends lost 5 bases and 0 bases respectively, with 13 bases between them. The CDR3 region has the DNA TGTGCCAGCAGCCACCGGGACCGAGCGAACACCGGGGAGCTGTTTTTT. Translation: CASSHRDRANTGELFF.

The V call is TRBV9, the J call TRBJ2-7; TRBD2 matches 11 bases. The CDR3 extends over 15 amino acids. Trimming cost V 4 bases and J 3 bases; bases outside gene matches: 6. CDR1 SGDLS and CDR2 YYNGEE come from the germline V gene. This CDR3 reads CASSLGLAGGYEQYF. The DNA of the CDR3 is TGTGCCAGCAGCCTCGGGCTAGCGGGAGGCTACGAGCAGTACTTC. The full variable domain, its missing parts supplied by reference TRBV9 and TRBJ2-7, is DSGVTQTPKHLITATGQRVTLRCSPRSGDLSVYWYQQSLDQGLQFLIQYYNGEERAKGNILERFSAQQFPDLHSELNLSSLELGDSALYFCASSLGLAGGYEQYFGPGTRLTVT.

The rearrangement uses TRBV5-1 and TRBJ1-4, with 7 bases fitting TRBD1. The CDR3 is 14 residues long. Unmatched junction bases numbered 4, after V lost 4 bases and J lost 4 bases. Germline values: CDR1 SGHRS, CDR2 YFSETQ. CDR3 amino acids: CASSAGQLNEKLFF. CDR3 nucleotide sequence: TGCGCCAGCAGCGCGGGACAGCTTAATGAAAAACTGTTTTTT.

The chain has TRBV19 and TRBJ1-2; D is unclear. The length of the CDR3 is 12 residues. The V end lost 6 bases, the J end lost 5 bases, and 10 bases lay between the germline ends. The germline CDR1 and CDR2 sequences are LNHDA and SQIVND (reference sequence). The chain's CDR3 is CASRETVYGYTF. CDR3 DNA: TGTGCCAGTAGAGAAACAGTATATGGCTACACCTTC.

The J gene is TRBJ1-6, the V gene TRBV6-5; D is uncertain. CDR1 and CDR2 (germline): MNHEY, SVGAGI. The V gene lost 5 bases and the J gene lost 0 bases, with 2 bases spanning the gap. The CDR3 length is 13 residues. CDR3 protein: CASSSSYNSPLHF. As DNA, the CDR3 is TGTGCCAGCAGTAGCTCCTATAATTCACCCCTCCACTTT.

This clone appeared a single time. The J gene is TRBJ2-1, the V gene TRBV5-6; D unresolved. This CDR3 has 14 amino acids. CDR1 is SGHDT and CDR2 is YYEEEE in the germline V gene. V lost 4 bases, J lost 0 bases, and 8 bases lay in between. The CDR3 DNA reads TGTGCCAGCAGCCGGCCCCTCTCCTACAATGAGCAGTTCTTC. Its protein is CASSRPLSYNEQFF.

The chain joins TRBV7-7 to TRBJ2-1; D is uncertain. CDR1 SSHAT and CDR2 FNYEAQ come from the germline V gene (reference sequence). This CDR3 spans 14 amino acids. V lost 1 base to trimming and J lost 7 bases, with 11 bases between them. The CDR3 nucleotides are TGTGCCAGCAGCTTAGAAGGCCAGGTAAATGAGCAGTTCTTC. Translation gives CASSLEGQVNEQFF.

This chain connects TRBV5-1 to TRBJ1-2; no reliable D call. CDR1 is SGHRS and CDR2 is YFSETQ in the germline V gene. The ends were cut back, 1 base at V and 6 bases at J, with 10 bases in the middle. CDR3 length: 13 amino acids. This chain's CDR3 is CASSLSGFDGYTF. In nucleotides, the CDR3 is TGCGCCAGCAGCTTGTCGGGCTTTGATGGCTACACCTTC.

This sequence joins TRBV5-1 and TRBJ1-2; D is perhaps TRBD1 (5 bases). The CDR3 is 14 residues long. Trimming shortened V by 0 bases and J by 8 bases, and 14 bases separated the two germline ends. Germline loops: CDR1 SGHRS, CDR2 YFSETQ. This CDR3 reads CASSLGGTEQGYTF. As DNA, the CDR3 is TGCGCCAGCAGCTTGGGGGGGACCGAACAGGGCTACACCTTC. The variable domain in full, with the rest retrieved from reference TRBV5-1 and TRBJ1-2, is KAGVTQTPRYLIKTRGQQVTLSCSPISGHRSVSWYQQTPGQGLQFLFEYFSETQRNKGNFPGRFSGRQFSNSRSEMNVSTLELGDSALYLCASSLGGTEQGYTFGSGTRLTVV.

The chain couples TRBV6-5 to TRBJ1-1; D is uncertain. The V end lost 1 base, the J end lost 1 base, and 7 bases lay between the germline ends. CDR3 size: 14 residues. CDR1 is MNHEY and CDR2 is SVGAGI in the germline V gene. The CDR3 loop is CASSYFEGNTEAFF. CDR3 nucleotides: TGTGCCAGCAGTTACTTTGAGGGGAACACTGAAGCTTTCTTT.

This clone showed up just once. The V gene is TRBV19, the J gene TRBJ1-1, with TRBD1 matching over 10 bases. V shed 6 bases, J shed 1 base, and the junction held 11 bases outside the gene matches. The CDR3 length is 17 residues. Germline lookup yields CDR1 LNHDA and CDR2 SQIVND (reference sequence). The CDR3 is CASRDRGTGAANTEAFF. CDR3 DNA sequence: TGTGCCAGTAGAGATAGAGGGACAGGGGCGGCGAACACTGAAGCTTTCTTT.

This sequence joins TRBV6-5 and TRBJ2-7, with a tentative D call TRBD2 (6 bases). The CDR3 length is 13 residues. The germline V and J ends were trimmed by 5 bases and 1 base, with 9 bases remaining between them. The germline CDR1 and CDR2 sequences are MNHEY and SVGAGI. The CDR3 region has the DNA TGTGCCAGCAGTCGACTAGGGTCCTACGAGCAGTACTTC. It encodes CASSRLGSYEQYF.

This clone appeared a single time. The chain recombines TRBV19 with TRBJ1-5, with 7 bases fitting TRBD1. The CDR3 contains 15 residues. Germline V gene sequence: CDR1 LNHDA, CDR2 SQIVND (reference sequence). V lost 7 bases and J lost 2; bases outside the gene matches: 8. CDR3 coding DNA: TGTGCCAGTATATCGACAGGGATCCGCAATCAGCCCCAGCATTTT. Translated: CASISTGIRNQPQHF. The full variable domain, with the rest looked up from reference TRBV19 and TRBJ1-5, is DGGITQSPKYLFRKEGQNVTLSCEQNLNHDAMYWYRQDPGQGLRLIYYSQIVNDFQKGDIAEGYSVSREKKESFPLTVTSAQKNPTAFYLCASISTGIRNQPQHFGDGTRLSIL.